These 25 T cell receptor beta chains were all obtained from the same sample, sequenced in a study of Graves' ophthalmopathy and Graves' hyperthyroidism. TCR beta CDR3 regions were amplified from RNA transcripts. The first round was an RT-PCR with HTBI primers, and the second round was a multiplex PCR. In TCRdb, the multiplex PCR reads were re-called with MiXCR into one record per CDR3 protein. The data hold 300,000 to 350,000 distinct CDR3 sequences, with roughly a sixth observed a single time. Sequencing was carried out using peripheral blood. The receptors here all came from an adult man with Graves' ophthalmopathy.

This clonotype occurred many times. The gene calls are TRBV2 and TRBJ2-7; a weak D match, TRBD2 (6 bases). Per the germline V gene, CDR1 is SNHLY and CDR2 is FYNNEI. There are 14 residues in the CDR3. V lost 0 bases to trimming and J lost 2 bases, with 8 bases between them. This chain's CDR3 is CASSEAREPYEQYF. Written as DNA, the CDR3 is TGTGCCAGCAGTGAAGCCCGGGAGCCCTACGAGCAGTACTTC.

The chain recombines TRBV28 with TRBJ1-5; D not certain. Germline V gene data show CDR1 as MDHEN and CDR2 as SYDVKM. The CDR3 length is 14 residues. Trimming removed 6 bases from V and 7 bases from J, with 16 bases in between. CDR3 sequence (DNA): TGTGCCAGCAGAGTGGGCGGTTCGGGGCAGCCCCAGCATTTT. Its translation is CASRVGGSGQPQHF. The full variable domain, completed using reference TRBV28 and TRBJ1-5, is DVKVTQSSRYLVKRTGEKVFLECVQDMDHENMFWYRQDPGLGLRLIYFSYDVKMKEKGDIPEGYSVSREKKERFSLILESASTNQTSMYLCASRVGGSGQPQHFGDGTRLSIL.

The J gene is TRBJ2-7, the V gene TRBV6-1; 7 positions agree with TRBD1. The junction had 8 bases not matched to a gene; V was cut back by 6 bases and J by 3 bases. Germline CDR1 and CDR2: MNHNS and SASEGT. CDR3 length: 14 residues. The chain's CDR3 is CASRETGLSYEQYF. CDR3 DNA sequence: TGTGCCAGCAGGGAGACAGGGTTGAGCTACGAGCAGTACTTC.

The rearrangement links TRBV12-3 or TRBV12-4 to TRBJ1-1; the D gene is possibly TRBD1 (5 bases). Trimming pared 5 bases from V and 1 base from J, leaving 14 bases between. This CDR3 has 15 residues. Written as DNA, the CDR3 is TGTGCCAGCAGTCTGGCCAGGGAAGGGAACACTGAAGCTTTCTTT. This encodes CASSLAREGNTEAFF.

There are a few counts of this clonotype. The chain couples TRBV12-3 or TRBV12-4 to TRBJ2-7, with no clear D. V lost 4 bases and J 5 bases, leaving 9 bases between the germline ends. The CDR3 totals 12 residues. In DNA, the CDR3 is TGTGCCAGCAGTTCCGTAAGGGACGAGCAGTACTTC. Its protein product is CASSSVRDEQYF.

This clonotype has ten or more counts. J is TRBJ1-1 and V is TRBV4-3; 10 bases fit TRBD1. Germline V lookup: CDR1 LGHNA, CDR2 YSLEER. V lost 0 bases to trimming and J lost 6 bases; unmatched junction nucleotides: 13. This CDR3 comprises 18 residues. The CDR3 here is CASSQDGAGTGELAEAFF. The CDR3, as DNA: TGCGCCAGCAGCCAAGATGGAGCCGGGACAGGGGAGTTGGCTGAAGCTTTCTTT.

In its sample, this clonotype was seen many times. This chain joins TRBV11-2 and TRBJ1-1; a possible D gene is TRBD1 (5 bases). The germline V gene has CDR1 SGHAT and CDR2 FQNNGV. The V gene lost 4 bases and the J gene lost 1 base, with 16 bases spanning the gap. The CDR3 covers 16 residues. Here the CDR3 DNA reads TGTGCCAGCAGCTCAGGGACGGGATTTTCGAACACTGAAGCTTTCTTT. Translating gives CASSSGTGFSNTEAFF.

This clonotype was seen ten or more times. The chain couples TRBV4-1 to TRBJ2-3; a weak D match, TRBD1 (6 bases). The CDR3 has 16 amino acids. Germline V CDR1 and CDR2: MGHRA, YSYEKL. V was trimmed by 5 bases and J by 5 bases, leaving 20 bases between them. CDR3 sequence: CASSNPQGQRGDTQYF. The CDR3 DNA sequence: TGCGCCAGCAGCAACCCACAGGGTCAGAGGGGAGATACGCAGTATTTT.

This clonotype was picked up many times. The rearrangement uses TRBV19 and TRBJ2-2; 7 bases map to TRBD1. The junction had 7 bases not matched to a gene; V was cut back by 6 bases and J by 6 bases. Germline values: CDR1 LNHDA, CDR2 SQIVND (reference sequence). This CDR3 has 14 amino acids. CDR3 in DNA: TGTGCCAGTAGACTTACAGGGGTGCCCGGGGAGCTGTTTTTT. This gives the protein CASRLTGVPGELFF. The complete variable domain, with remaining parts taken from reference TRBV19 and TRBJ2-2, reads DGGITQSPKYLFRKEGQNVTLSCEQNLNHDAMYWYRQDPGQGLRLIYYSQIVNDFQKGDIAEGYSVSREKKESFPLTVTSAQKNPTAFYLCASRLTGVPGELFFGEGSRLTVL.

This clonotype was counted between two and nine times. This may come from a read error, since a much larger clone is one base off. The rearrangement links TRBV6-5 to TRBJ1-5, with D perhaps matching TRBD1 (5 bases). Germline V gives CDR1 MNHEY, CDR2 SVGAGI. Trimming stripped 2 bases from V and 8 bases from J, with 13 bases between. The CDR3 spans 14 residues. The CDR3 reads CASSYRGVREPQHF. The CDR3 coding sequence is TGTGCCAGCAGTTACAGAGGGGTGCGGGAGCCCCAGCATTTT.

This clonotype has a count of ten or more. The chain recombines TRBV7-2 with TRBJ1-1; 11 bases are shared with TRBD1. From germline, CDR1 is SGHTA and CDR2 FQGNSA. This CDR3 region has 15 residues. The junction had 4 bases not matched to a gene; V was cut back by 4 bases and J by 3 bases. CDR3 coding DNA: TGTGCCAGCAGCTCGGACAGGGGGCGGGACACTGAAGCTTTCTTT. Translation gives CASSSDRGRDTEAFF.

This clonotype appeared many times. The chain joins TRBV12-5 to TRBJ1-2; 7 nucleotides agree with TRBD1. Germline V gene sequence: CDR1 LGHNT, CDR2 FRNRAP. The CDR3 has 13 residues. After removal of 3 bases from V and 7 bases from J, the junction contained 5 bases not matched to a gene. CDR3 nucleotide sequence: TGTGCTAGTGGTTTACAGGGGTATGCTGGCTACACCTTC. It encodes CASGLQGYAGYTF.

This clonotype has at least ten counts. This chain links TRBV6-5 with TRBJ2-7; 12 bases align to TRBD1. Germline lookup yields CDR1 MNHEY and CDR2 SVGAGI. The length of the CDR3 is 15 residues. The J segment lost 6 bases and the V segment lost 4 bases, leaving 7 bases of the junction unmatched. The CDR3 reads CASSFPGTGGVEQYF. DNA for the CDR3: TGTGCCAGCAGTTTCCCCGGGACAGGGGGCGTCGAGCAGTACTTC.

The rearrangement uses TRBV6-1 and TRBJ1-5; D perhaps matches TRBD1 (5 bases). The CDR3 runs 15 residues. Looked up from germline, CDR1 is MNHNS and CDR2 is SASEGT. The V gene lost 2 bases and the J gene lost 3 bases, with 11 bases spanning the gap. This CDR3 is CASSERTQTNQPQHF. The DNA of the CDR3 is TGTGCCAGCAGTGAACGGACACAGACCAATCAGCCCCAGCATTTT.

This clonotype was observed at least ten times. The chain recombines TRBV12-3 or TRBV12-4 with TRBJ1-5; TRBD1 might be the D (5 bases). The CDR3 length is 15 residues. Trimming took 6 bases from V and 2 from J, leaving 14 bases between them. In DNA, the CDR3 is TGTGCCAGCAGCCCCGCTGGGGGAGGCAATCAGCCCCAGCATTTT. This sequence encodes CASSPAGGGNQPQHF.

This clonotype appeared many times. The CDR3 nucleotides are TGCAGTGCGACGACAGGAGATAGCAATCAGCCCCAGCATTTT. It translates to CSATTGDSNQPQHF. The chain combines TRBV20-1 with TRBJ1-5; possibly TRBD1 for D (6 bases). V lost 6 bases and J 0 bases, leaving 12 bases between the germline ends. Germline V gene sequence: CDR1 DFQATT, CDR2 SNEGSKA (reference sequence). This CDR3 contains 14 residues.

The J gene is TRBJ2-5, the V gene TRBV6-2 or TRBV6-3; D not certain. Germline lookup yields CDR1 MNHEY and CDR2 SVGEGT. The length of the CDR3 is 13 residues. V gave up 6 bases and J gave up 3 bases, with 11 bases separating them. CDR3 residues: CASRNSSKETQYF. Here the CDR3 DNA reads TGTGCCAGCAGAAACTCTTCCAAAGAGACCCAGTACTTC.

This clonotype has a count of ten or more. V is TRBV6-5 and J is TRBJ1-3, with a tentative D call TRBD1 (5 bases). The length of the CDR3 is 15 residues. Trimming stripped 0 bases from V and 1 base from J, with 7 bases between. Germline CDR1 MNHEY, CDR2 SVGAGI. The CDR3 region has the DNA TGTGCCAGCAGTTACTCCCAGGGTTCTGGAAACACCATATATTTT. Translated, it gives CASSYSQGSGNTIYF.

The chain joins TRBV12-3 or TRBV12-4 to TRBJ1-1; 8 bases are a match to TRBD1. The CDR3 totals 18 residues. Trimming removed 7 bases from V and 2 bases from J; junction bases left unmatched: 18. CDR3 coding DNA: TGTGCCAGCACCCCTAAGCTGACCTTCAGGGGGCTTAACACTGAAGCTTTCTTT. Translated, it gives CASTPKLTFRGLNTEAFF.

This clonotype was counted many times. V usage is TRBV6-5 and J usage is TRBJ2-7; D ambiguous. Trimming stripped 2 bases from V and 0 bases from J, with 8 bases between. CDR3 length: 14 amino acids. Germline assignment: CDR1 MNHEY and CDR2 SVGAGI. CDR3 bases: TGTGCCAGCAGTTACGGGCCTTTCTCCTACGAGCAGTACTTC. Its protein is CASSYGPFSYEQYF.

This clonotype was detected many times. This sequence joins TRBV3-1 and TRBJ1-6; the D is unclear. This CDR3 is built from 15 residues. CDR1 is LGHDT and CDR2 is YNNKEL in the germline V gene (reference sequence). V was cut by 1 base and J by 11 bases, with 15 bases left in between. The CDR3 DNA reads as TGTGCCAGCAGCCAAGCAAGAGCCGACTTAGCACCCCTCCACTTT. This gives the protein CASSQARADLAPLHF. Variable domain in full (rest from reference TRBV3-1 and TRBJ1-6): DTAVSQTPKYLVTQMGNDKSIKCEQNLGHDTMYWYKQDSKKFLKIMFSYNNKELIINETVPNRFSPKSPDKAHLNLHINSLELGDSAVYFCASSQARADLAPLHFGNGTRLTVT.

This clonotype was detected many times. The chain joins TRBV24-1 to TRBJ1-1; 9 nucleotides align to TRBD1. The CDR3 is 15 amino acids. V shed 3 bases and J 5 bases; nucleotides not matched to a gene: 6. Germline V gene sequence: CDR1 KGHDR, CDR2 SFDVKD. The CDR3 coding sequence is TGTGCCACCAGTGATACTAAGACAGGGGGGACTGAAGCTTTCTTT. It codes for CATSDTKTGGTEAFF.

This clonotype was detected ten times or more. The V call is TRBV29-1, the J call TRBJ2-7, with D unclear. V was clipped by 5 bases and J by 0 bases, with 11 bases between them. CDR1 SQVTM and CDR2 ANQGSEA come from the germline V gene. The CDR3 is 13 amino acids. CDR3 sequence reads: CSVLHTPSYEQYF. The CDR3 coding sequence is TGCAGCGTTCTTCACACCCCCTCCTACGAGCAGTACTTC.

This clonotype was counted ten times or more. This sequence joins TRBV10-3 and TRBJ1-1; unclear D gene. Germline values: CDR1 ENHRY, CDR2 SYGVKD. The CDR3 is 16 amino acids. V lost 0 bases, J lost 4 bases, and 15 bases lay in between. CDR3 DNA sequence: TGTGCCATCAGTGAGTCAGGTTTGCCGGGCGGCACTGAAGCTTTCTTT. It translates to CAISESGLPGGTEAFF.

The rearrangement links TRBV11-2 to TRBJ2-3; the D gene is possibly TRBD1 (7 bases). Looked up from germline, CDR1 is SGHAT and CDR2 is FQNNGV. V lost 5 bases, J lost 2 bases, and 11 bases lay in between. The CDR3 runs to 14 residues. CDR3 nucleotides: TGTGCCAGCAGCGCGGGACAGCACACAGATACGCAGTATTTT. Translated, it gives CASSAGQHTDTQYF. The entire variable domain, with the rest obtained from reference TRBV11-2 and TRBJ2-3, is as follows: EAGVAQSPRYKIIEKRQSVAFWCNPISGHATLYWYQQILGQGPKLLIQFQNNGVVDDSQLPKDRFSAERLKGVDSTLKIQPAKLEDSAVYLCASSAGQHTDTQYFGPGTRLTVL.